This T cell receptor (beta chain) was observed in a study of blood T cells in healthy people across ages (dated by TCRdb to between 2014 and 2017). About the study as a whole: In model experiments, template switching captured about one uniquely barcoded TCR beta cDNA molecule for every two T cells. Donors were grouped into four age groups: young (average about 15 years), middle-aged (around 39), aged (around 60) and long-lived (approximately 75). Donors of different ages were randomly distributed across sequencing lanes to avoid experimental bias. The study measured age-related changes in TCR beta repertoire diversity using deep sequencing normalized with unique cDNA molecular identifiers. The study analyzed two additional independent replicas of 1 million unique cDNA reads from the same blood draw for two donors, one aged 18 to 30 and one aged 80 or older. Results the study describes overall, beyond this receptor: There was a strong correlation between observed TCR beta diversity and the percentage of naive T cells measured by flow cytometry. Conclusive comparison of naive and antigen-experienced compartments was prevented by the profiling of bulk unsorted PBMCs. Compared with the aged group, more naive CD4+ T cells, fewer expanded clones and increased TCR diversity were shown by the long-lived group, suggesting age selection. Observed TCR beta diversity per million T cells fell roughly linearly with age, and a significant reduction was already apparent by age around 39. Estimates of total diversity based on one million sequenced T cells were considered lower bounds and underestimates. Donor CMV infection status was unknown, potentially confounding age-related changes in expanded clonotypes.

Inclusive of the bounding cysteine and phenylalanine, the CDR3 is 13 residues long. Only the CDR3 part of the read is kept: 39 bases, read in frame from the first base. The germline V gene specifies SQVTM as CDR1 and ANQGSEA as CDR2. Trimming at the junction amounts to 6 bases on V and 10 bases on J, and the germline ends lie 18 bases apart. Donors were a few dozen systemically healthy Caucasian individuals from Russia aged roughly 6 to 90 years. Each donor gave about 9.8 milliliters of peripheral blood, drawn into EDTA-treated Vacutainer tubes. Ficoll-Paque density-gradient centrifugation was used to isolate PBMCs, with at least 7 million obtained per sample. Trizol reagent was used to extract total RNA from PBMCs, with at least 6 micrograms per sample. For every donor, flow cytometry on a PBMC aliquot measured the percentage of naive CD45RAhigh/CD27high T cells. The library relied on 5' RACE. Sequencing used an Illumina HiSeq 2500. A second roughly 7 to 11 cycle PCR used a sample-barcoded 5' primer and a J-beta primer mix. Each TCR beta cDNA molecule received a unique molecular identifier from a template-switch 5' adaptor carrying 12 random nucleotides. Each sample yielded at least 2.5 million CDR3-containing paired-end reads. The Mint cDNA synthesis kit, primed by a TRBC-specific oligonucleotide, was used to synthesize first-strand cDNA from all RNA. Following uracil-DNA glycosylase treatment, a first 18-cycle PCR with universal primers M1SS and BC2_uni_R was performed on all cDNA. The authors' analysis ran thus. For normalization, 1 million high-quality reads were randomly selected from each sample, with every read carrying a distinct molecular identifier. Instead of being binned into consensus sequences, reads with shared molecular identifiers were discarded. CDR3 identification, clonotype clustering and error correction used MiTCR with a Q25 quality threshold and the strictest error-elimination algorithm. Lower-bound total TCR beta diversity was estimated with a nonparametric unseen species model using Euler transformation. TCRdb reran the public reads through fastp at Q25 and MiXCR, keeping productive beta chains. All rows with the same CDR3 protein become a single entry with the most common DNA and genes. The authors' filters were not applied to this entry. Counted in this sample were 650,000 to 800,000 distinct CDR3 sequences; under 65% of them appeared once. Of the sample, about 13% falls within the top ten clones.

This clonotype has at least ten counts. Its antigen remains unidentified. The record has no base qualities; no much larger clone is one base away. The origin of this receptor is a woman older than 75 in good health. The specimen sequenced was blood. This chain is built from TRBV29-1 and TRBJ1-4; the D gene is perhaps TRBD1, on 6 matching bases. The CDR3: CSVAPLQGGKLFF. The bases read TGCAGCGTCGCACCCCTACAGGGTGGAAAACTGTTTTTT.